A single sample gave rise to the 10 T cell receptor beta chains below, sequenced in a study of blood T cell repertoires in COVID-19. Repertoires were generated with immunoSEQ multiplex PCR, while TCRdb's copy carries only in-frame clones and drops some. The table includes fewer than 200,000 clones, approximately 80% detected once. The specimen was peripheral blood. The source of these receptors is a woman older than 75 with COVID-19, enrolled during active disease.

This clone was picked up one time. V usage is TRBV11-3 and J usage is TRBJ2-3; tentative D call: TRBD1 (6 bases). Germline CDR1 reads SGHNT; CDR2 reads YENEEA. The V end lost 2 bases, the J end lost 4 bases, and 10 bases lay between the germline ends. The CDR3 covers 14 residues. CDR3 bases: TGTGCCAGCAGCTTACAGGGGCCGGCAGATACGCAGTATTTT. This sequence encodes CASSLQGPADTQYF. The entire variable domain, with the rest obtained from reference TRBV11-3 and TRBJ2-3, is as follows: EAGVVQSPRYKIIEKKQPVAFWCNPISGHNTLYWYLQNLGQGPELLIRYENEEAVDDSQLPKDRFSAERLKGVDSTLKIQPAELGDSAVYLCASSLQGPADTQYFGPGTRLTVL.

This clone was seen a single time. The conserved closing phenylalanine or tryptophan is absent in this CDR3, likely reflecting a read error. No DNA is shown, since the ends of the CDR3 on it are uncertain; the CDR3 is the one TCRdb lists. This CDR3 reads CASSKGTAGALV. This chain links TRBV21-1 with TRBJ2-6; TRBD2, as called in the table, went unchecked against the DNA. TRBV21-1 is flagged as a pseudogene. Ends included, the CDR3 has 12 residues.

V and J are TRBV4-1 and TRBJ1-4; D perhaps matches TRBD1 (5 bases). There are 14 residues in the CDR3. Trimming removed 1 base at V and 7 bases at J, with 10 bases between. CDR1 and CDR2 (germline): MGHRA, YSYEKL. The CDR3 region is CASSQARGGEKLFF. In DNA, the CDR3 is TGCGCCAGCAGCCAAGCACGGGGGGGTGAAAAACTGTTTTTT.

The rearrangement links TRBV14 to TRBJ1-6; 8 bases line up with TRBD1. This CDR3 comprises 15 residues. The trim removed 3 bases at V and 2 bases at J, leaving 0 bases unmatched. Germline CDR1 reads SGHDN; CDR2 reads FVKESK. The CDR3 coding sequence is TGTGCCAGCAGCCAGGACAGGGCCTATAATTCACCCCTCCACTTT. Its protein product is CASSQDRAYNSPLHF.

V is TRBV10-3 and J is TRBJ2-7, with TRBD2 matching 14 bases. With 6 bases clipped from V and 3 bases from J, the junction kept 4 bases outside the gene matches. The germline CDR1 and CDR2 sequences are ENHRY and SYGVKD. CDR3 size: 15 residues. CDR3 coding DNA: TGTGCCATCAGCTCCGGACTAGCGGGAGGCTACGAGCAGTACTTC. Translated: CAISSGLAGGYEQYF.

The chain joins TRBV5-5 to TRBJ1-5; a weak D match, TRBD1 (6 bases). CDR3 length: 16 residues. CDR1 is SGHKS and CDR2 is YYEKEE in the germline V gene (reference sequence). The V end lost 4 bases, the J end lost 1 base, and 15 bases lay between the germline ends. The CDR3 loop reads CASSALGGPSNQPQHF. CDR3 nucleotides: TGTGCCAGCAGCGCCCTGGGGGGGCCCAGCAATCAGCCCCAGCATTTT.

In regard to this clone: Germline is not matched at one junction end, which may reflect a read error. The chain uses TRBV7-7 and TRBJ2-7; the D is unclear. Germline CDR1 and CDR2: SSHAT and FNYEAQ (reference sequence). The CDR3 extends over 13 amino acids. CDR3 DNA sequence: TGTGCTAGCAGCTATGCCTACCCCTACGAGCAGTACTTC. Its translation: CASSYAYPYEQYF. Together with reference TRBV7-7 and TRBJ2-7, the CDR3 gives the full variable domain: GAGVSQSPRYKVTKRGQDVTLRCDPISSHATLYWYQQALGQGPEFLTYFNYEAQPDKSGLPSDRFSAERPEGSISTLTIQRTEQRDSAMYRCASSYAYPYEQYFGPGTRLTVT.

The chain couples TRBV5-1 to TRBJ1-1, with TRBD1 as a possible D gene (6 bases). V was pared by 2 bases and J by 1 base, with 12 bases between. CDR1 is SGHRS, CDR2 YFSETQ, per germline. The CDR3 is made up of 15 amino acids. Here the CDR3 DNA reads TGCGCCAGCAGCTTCTCGACAGGCTGGAACACTGAAGCTTTCTTT. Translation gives CASSFSTGWNTEAFF.

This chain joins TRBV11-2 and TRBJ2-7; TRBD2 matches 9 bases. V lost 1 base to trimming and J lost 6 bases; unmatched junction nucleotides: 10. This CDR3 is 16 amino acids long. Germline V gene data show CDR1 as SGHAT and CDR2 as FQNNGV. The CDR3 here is CASSLGRGGGGAEQYF. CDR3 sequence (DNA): TGTGCCAGCAGCTTAGGACGGGGGGGCGGGGGGGCCGAGCAGTACTTC.

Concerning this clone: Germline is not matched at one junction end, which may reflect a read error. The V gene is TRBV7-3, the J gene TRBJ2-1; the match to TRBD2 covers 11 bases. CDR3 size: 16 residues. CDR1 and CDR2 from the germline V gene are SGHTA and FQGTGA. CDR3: CASSVNSGRAYNEQFF. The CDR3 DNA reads TGTGCCAGCAGCGTTAATAGCGGGAGGGCCTATAATGAGCAGTTCTTC.